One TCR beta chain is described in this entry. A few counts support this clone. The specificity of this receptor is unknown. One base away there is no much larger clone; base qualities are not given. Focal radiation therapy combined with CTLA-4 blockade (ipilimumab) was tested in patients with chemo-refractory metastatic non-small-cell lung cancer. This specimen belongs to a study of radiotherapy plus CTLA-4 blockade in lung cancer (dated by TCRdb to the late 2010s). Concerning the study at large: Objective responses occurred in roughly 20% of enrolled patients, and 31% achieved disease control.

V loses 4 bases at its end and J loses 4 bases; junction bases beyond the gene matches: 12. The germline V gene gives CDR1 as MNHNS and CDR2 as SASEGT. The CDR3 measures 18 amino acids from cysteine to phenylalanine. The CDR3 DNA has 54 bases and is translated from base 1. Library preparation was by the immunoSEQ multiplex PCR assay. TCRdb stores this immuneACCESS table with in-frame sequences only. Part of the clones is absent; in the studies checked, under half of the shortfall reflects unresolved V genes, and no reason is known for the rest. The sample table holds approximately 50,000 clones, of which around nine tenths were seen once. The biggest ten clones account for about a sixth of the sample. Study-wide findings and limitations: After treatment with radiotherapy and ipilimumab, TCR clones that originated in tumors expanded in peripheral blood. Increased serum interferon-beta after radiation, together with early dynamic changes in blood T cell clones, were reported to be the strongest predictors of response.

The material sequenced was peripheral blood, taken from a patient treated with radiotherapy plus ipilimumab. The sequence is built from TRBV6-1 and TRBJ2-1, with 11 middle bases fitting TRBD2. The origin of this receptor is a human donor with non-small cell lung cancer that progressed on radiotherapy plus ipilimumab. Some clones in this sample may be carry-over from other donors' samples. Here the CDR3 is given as CASSGLAGRLRPYNEQFF. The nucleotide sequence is TGTGCCAGCAGTGGACTAGCGGGACGTCTCAGGCCTTACAATGAGCAGTTCTTC.